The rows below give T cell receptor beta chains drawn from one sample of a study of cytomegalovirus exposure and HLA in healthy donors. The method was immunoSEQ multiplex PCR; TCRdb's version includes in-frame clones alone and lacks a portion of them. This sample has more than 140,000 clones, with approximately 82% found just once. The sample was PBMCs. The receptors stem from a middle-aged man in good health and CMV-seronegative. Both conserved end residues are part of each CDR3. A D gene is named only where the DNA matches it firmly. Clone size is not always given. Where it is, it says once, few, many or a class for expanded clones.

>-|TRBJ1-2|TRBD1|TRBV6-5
TGTGCCAGCAGCCGACAGGGTATAAATGGCTACACCTTC
CASSRQGINGYTF
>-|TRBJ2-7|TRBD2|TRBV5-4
TGTGCCAGCAGCTTGACTAGCGGGGTTTATGACGAGCAGTACTTC
CASSLTSGVYDEQYF
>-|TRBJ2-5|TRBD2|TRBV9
TGTGCCAGCAGCGTAGGCGCGGGGGGCCGGGTTGGAGAGACCCAGTACTTC
CASSVGAGGRVGETQYF
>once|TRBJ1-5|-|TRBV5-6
TGTGCCAGCAGCTTGTTGACAGGCCTTAGCAATCAGCCCCAGCATTTT
CASSLLTGLSNQPQHF
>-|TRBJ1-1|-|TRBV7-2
TGTGCCAGCAGCTTTACAGGAGTTGGCACTGAAGCTTTCTTT
CASSFTGVGTEAFF
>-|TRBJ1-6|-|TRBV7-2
TGTGCCAGCAGCTCTCCGGGGGGGGCCTCATCACCCCTCCACTTT
CASSSPGGASSPLHF
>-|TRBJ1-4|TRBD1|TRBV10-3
TGTGCCATCAGTGAGCACTGGACAGGGGATGTTGAAAAACTGTTTTTT
CAISEHWTGDVEKLFF
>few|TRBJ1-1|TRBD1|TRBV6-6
TGTGCCAGCAGCGACTACCCCCCGGGACAGGGAACTGAAGCTTTCTTT
CASSDYPPGQGTEAFF
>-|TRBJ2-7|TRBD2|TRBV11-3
TGTGCCGGCATGACTAGCGGGGATTCAACCTACGAGCAGTACTTC
CAGMTSGDSTYEQYF
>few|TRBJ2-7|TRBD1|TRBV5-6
TGTGCCAGCAGCCGCGACAGGGGAGGCGAGCAGTACTTC
CASSRDRGGEQYF
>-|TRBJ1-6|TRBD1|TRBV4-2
TGTGCCAGCAGCCAAGAGTCAGGGACAGGGTCATTGAGAATCAGCTCCTATAATTCACCCCTCCACTTT
CASSQESGTGSLRISSYNSPLHF
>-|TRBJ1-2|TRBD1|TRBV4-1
TGCGCCAGCAGCCAAATACGACAGGGGGCAGGTGGCTACACCTTC
CASSQIRQGAGGYTF
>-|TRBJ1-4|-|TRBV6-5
TGTGCCAGCAGTGGACTCTTCACTAATGAAAAACTGTTTTTT
CASSGLFTNEKLFF
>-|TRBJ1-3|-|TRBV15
TGTGCCACCAGCAGGGACTCCAGCTCTGGAAACACCATATATTTT
CATSRDSSSGNTIYF
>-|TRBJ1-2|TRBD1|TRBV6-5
TGTGCCAGCAGTGAAACCGGGACAGGCTATGGCTACACCTTC
CASSETGTGYGYTF
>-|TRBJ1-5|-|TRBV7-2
TGTGCCAGCAGCTTCAGGGAGGGTCAGCCCCAGCATTTT
CASSFREGQPQHF
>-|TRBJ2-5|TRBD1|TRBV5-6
TGTGCCAGCAGCTTGGGACAGGGGATAACGGAGACCCAGTACTTC
CASSLGQGITETQYF
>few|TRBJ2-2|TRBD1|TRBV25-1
TGTGCCAGCGGTAACAGGGGGCAGCTCACCGGGGAGCTGTTTTTT
CASGNRGQLTGELFF
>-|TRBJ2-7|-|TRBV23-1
TGCGCCAGCAGTCAAACCGCTCCGACCCGCAGGGGCGGCGAGCAGTACTTC
CASSQTAPTRRGGEQYF
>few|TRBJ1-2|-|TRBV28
TGTGCCAGCAGTTTTCTCAAACAGGGTTATGGCTACACCTTC
CASSFLKQGYGYTF
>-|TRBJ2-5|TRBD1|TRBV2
TGTGCCTCCGGACAGGGGAGGGAGACCCAGTACTTC
CASGQGRETQYF
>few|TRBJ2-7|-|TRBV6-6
TGTGCCAGCAGTCAACCGATCGGAGGCCTCTACGAGCAGTACTTC
CASSQPIGGLYEQYF
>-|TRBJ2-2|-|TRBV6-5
TGTGCCAGCAGCTATACGATAGACGGGGACGGGGAGCTGTTTTTT
CASSYTIDGDGELFF
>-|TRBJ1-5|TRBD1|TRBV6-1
TGTGCCAGCAGTGGCCGACAGGGGAGCAATCAGCCCCAGCATTTT
CASSGRQGSNQPQHF
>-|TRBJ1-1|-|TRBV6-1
TGTGCCAGCAGTCGTTGGGGCGGCACTGAAGCTTTCTTT
CASSRWGGTEAFF
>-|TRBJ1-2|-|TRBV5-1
TGCGCCAGCAGCTGGACAGTTGGACAACTCTATGGCTACACCTTC
CASSWTVGQLYGYTF
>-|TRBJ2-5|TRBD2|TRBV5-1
TGCGCCAGCAGCTTGGAACTAGCGGGGGGAGAGACCCAGTACTTC
CASSLELAGGETQYF
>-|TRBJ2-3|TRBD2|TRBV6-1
TGTGCCAGCATCTTTAGCGGGGGGAGCACAGATACGCAGTATTTT
CASIFSGGSTDTQYF
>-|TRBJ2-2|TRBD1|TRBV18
TGTGCCAGCTCACCCTCAGGACAGGGTCACACCGGGGAGCTGTTTTTT
CASSPSGQGHTGELFF
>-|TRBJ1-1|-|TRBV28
TGTGCCAGCAGTTTATTAGGGGGGGGGACGAACACTGAAGCTTTCTTT
CASSLLGGGTNTEAFF
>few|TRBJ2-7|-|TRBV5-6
TGTGCCAGCAGCTTTGCAGGACAGTACGAGCAGTACTTC
CASSFAGQYEQYF
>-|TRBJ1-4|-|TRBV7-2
TGTGCCAGCAGCTTAATGGGGGGGCTAAGCGAAAAACTGTTTTTT
CASSLMGGLSEKLFF
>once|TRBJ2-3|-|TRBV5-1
TGCGCCAGCAGCTTGATTCCCTCAGATACGCAGTATTTT
CASSLIPSDTQYF
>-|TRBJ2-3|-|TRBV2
TGTGCCAGCAGTTCCCGCGAGAACAGGGAGGGCGCAGATACGCAGTATTTT
CASSSRENREGADTQYF
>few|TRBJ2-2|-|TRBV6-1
TGTGCCAGCAGTGAAACAGGGTTCCCCGGGGAGCTGTTTTTT
CASSETGFPGELFF
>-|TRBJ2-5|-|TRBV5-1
TGCGCCAGCAGCCGGGGACACACGGAGACCCAGTACTTC
CASSRGHTETQYF
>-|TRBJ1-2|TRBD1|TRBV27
TGTGCCAGCAGCCCAGGCGGACAGGGCTGGGGCGGCTACACCTTC
CASSPGGQGWGGYTF
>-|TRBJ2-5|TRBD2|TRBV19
TGTGCCAGTAGTGTCCCGTTTGGTAGCGGGGGACAAGAGACCCAGTACTTC
CASSVPFGSGGQETQYF
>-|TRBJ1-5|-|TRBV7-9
TGTTCCAGCAGCTTAGGATCAGGGGCGGTTGATCAGCCCCAGCATTTT
CSSSLGSGAVDQPQHF
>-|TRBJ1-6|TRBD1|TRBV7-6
TGTGCCAGCAGCACCTACAGGGGTGATAATTCACCCCTCCACTTT
CASSTYRGDNSPLHF
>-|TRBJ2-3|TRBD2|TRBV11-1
TGTGCCAGCAGCTTAGGCCTAGCGGGGGTAGGAGATACGCAGTATTTT
CASSLGLAGVGDTQYF
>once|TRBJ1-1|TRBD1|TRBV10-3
TGTGCCATCAGTGAGCCAATTGGACAGGAGAAGAACACTGAAGCTTTCTTT
CAISEPIGQEKNTEAFF